A single sample gave rise to the 27 T cell receptor beta chains below, sequenced in a study of T cells in tuberculosis. Time point: new active TB diagnosis, blood taken before or within 7 days of starting treatment. Here immunoSEQ multiplex PCR was the method, and the copy in TCRdb shows in-frame clones only, minus some. The sample yields 25,000 to 30,000 clones, about 92% seen once. The sample here was PBMCs, taken at tuberculosis diagnosis. All receptors derive from an adult with tuberculosis.

This chain uses TRBV2 with TRBJ1-1, with D perhaps matching TRBD1 (5 bases). The germline CDR1 and CDR2 sequences are SNHLY and FYNNEI. The CDR3 has 14 residues. Trimming removed 1 base from V and 8 bases from J, with 14 bases in between. This CDR3 reads CASSEEFYGGEAFF. In nucleotides, the CDR3 is TGTGCCAGCAGTGAAGAGTTTTACGGGGGGGAAGCTTTCTTT.

The rearrangement joins TRBV5-4 to TRBJ2-3; 15 bases fit TRBD2. The J segment lost 4 bases and the V segment lost 0 bases, leaving 9 bases of the junction unmatched. The CDR3 is made up of 19 amino acids. The germline V gene has CDR1 SGHNT and CDR2 YYREEE (reference sequence). CDR3 amino acids: CASSLVAGTSGGLADTQYF. The CDR3 DNA sequence: TGTGCCAGCAGCTTGGTCGCCGGGACTAGCGGGGGGTTGGCAGATACGCAGTATTTT.

The chain has TRBV30 and TRBJ1-2; D not certain. Germline CDR1 is GTSNPN and CDR2 is SVGIG (reference sequence). Trimming removed 0 bases at V and 6 bases at J, with 14 bases between. This CDR3 has 14 residues. The CDR3 DNA sequence: TGTGCCTGGAGTGTAACCTTGCAGTCAAATGGCTACACCTTC. Translating gives CAWSVTLQSNGYTF.

The CDR3 region has the DNA TGTGCCAGCAGTTTATCGGGGGGGATCTACGAGCAGTACTTC. The encoded protein is CASSLSGGIYEQYF. This chain joins TRBV28 and TRBJ2-7, with 8 positions matching TRBD2. Germline V gene sequence: CDR1 MDHEN, CDR2 SYDVKM. V lost 1 base to trimming and J lost 3 bases; unmatched junction nucleotides: 2. The CDR3 totals 14 residues.

The sample holds one count of this clone. The rearrangement joins TRBV9 to TRBJ1-2, with TRBD1 matching over 10 bases. The CDR3 sequence is 14 residues long. Germline V CDR1 and CDR2: SGDLS, YYNGEE. V dropped 3 bases and J dropped 5; count of bases not matched to a gene: 4. This CDR3 is CASSDRDRGYGYTF. CDR3 nucleotides: TGTGCCAGCAGCGACCGGGACAGGGGTTATGGCTACACCTTC.

This clone was observed once. The chain employs TRBV4-1 and TRBJ2-2; a possible D gene is TRBD2 (6 bases). The CDR3 has 14 residues. In germline, CDR1 is MGHRA, CDR2 YSYEKL. V lost 4 bases to trimming and J lost 0 bases, with 6 bases between them. The CDR3 bases are TGCGCCAGCAGCCGGGAGGCGAACACCGGGGAGCTGTTTTTT. It codes for CASSREANTGELFF.

Only a few counts were recorded for this clone. J is TRBJ2-7 and V is TRBV14; D possibly corresponds to TRBD1 (6 bases). Germline V CDR1 and CDR2: SGHDN, FVKESK. V lost 0 bases and J 6 bases, leaving 9 bases between the germline ends. The CDR3 contains 13 residues. The CDR3 DNA is TGTGCCAGCAGCCAAGATCGAGGGGGCGAGCAGTACTTC. Protein product: CASSQDRGGEQYF.

The rearrangement uses TRBV6-5 and TRBJ2-7, with D unresolved. V was shortened by 2 bases and J by 5 bases, with 10 bases between the two germline ends. The CDR3 length is 13 residues. Germline CDR1 and CDR2: MNHEY and SVGAGI. Here the CDR3 DNA reads TGTGCCAGCAGTTACGGGTTCGAGGACGAGCAGTACTTC. Amino acid sequence: CASSYGFEDEQYF.

The V and J genes are TRBV29-1 and TRBJ2-1; 7 bases agree with TRBD1. This CDR3 is built from 16 residues. Germline V gives CDR1 SQVTM, CDR2 ANQGSEA. V shed 1 base and J 0 bases; nucleotides not matched to a gene: 6. The CDR3: CSVEGGGPDSYNEQFF. CDR3 DNA: TGCAGCGTTGAAGGAGGGGGCCCCGACTCCTACAATGAGCAGTTCTTC.

This chain links TRBV10-3 with TRBJ2-7; possible D gene TRBD2, 5 bases. V lost 4 bases to trimming and J lost 3 bases, with 13 bases between them. The length of the CDR3 is 14 residues. In germline, CDR1 is ENHRY, CDR2 SYGVKD. CDR3 bases: TGTGCCATCAGTGGGACTTCTCGAAACTACGAGCAGTACTTC. The encoded protein is CAISGTSRNYEQYF.

This sequence joins TRBV5-5 and TRBJ1-5, with a weak D call TRBD1 (5 bases). The CDR3 is 15 residues long. V was shortened by 1 base and J by 0 bases, with 8 bases between the two germline ends. Germline values: CDR1 SGHKS, CDR2 YYEKEE (reference sequence). The CDR3 is CASSLKGSSNQPQHF. The CDR3 region has the DNA TGTGCCAGCAGCTTGAAGGGGTCTAGCAATCAGCCCCAGCATTTT.

This clone is labeled medium-sized. The CDR3 spells CAISEFPLSSYEQYF. The CDR3 region has the DNA TGTGCCATCAGTGAGTTTCCCCTAAGCTCCTACGAGCAGTACTTC. The gene calls are TRBV10-3 and TRBJ2-7; no definite D call. The CDR3 sequence is 15 residues long. Trimming took 1 base from V and 0 from J, leaving 10 bases between them. CDR1 and CDR2 (germline): ENHRY, SYGVKD.

The table lists this clone with a count of one. V gene TRBV21-1 combines with J gene TRBJ1-5; TRBD1 is the table's D call and was not checked against the DNA. TRBV21-1 has pseudogene status. CDR3 size: 16 residues. As DNA, the CDR3 is TGTGCCGGCAGCACCTTGGGACAACGAAGGCATCAGCCCCAGCATTTT. Amino acids: CAGSTLGQRRHQPQHF.

V is TRBV7-2 and J is TRBJ2-2; 8 nucleotides align to TRBD2. V shed 1 base and J 7 bases; nucleotides not matched to a gene: 8. The CDR3 length is 16 residues. Germline CDR1 is SGHTA and CDR2 is FQGNSA. The CDR3 here is CASSLVGGLGGGELFF. In DNA form, the CDR3 reads TGTGCCAGCAGCTTAGTAGGGGGACTAGGAGGCGGGGAGCTGTTTTTT. Using reference TRBV7-2 and TRBJ2-2 for the parts outside the CDR3, the full variable domain is GAGVSQSPSNKVTEKGKDVELRCDPISGHTALYWYRQSLGQGLEFLIYFQGNSAPDKSGLPSDRFSAERTGGSVSTLTIQRTQQEDSAVYLCASSLVGGLGGGELFFGEGSRLTVL.

This chain uses TRBV27 with TRBJ1-2; 8 bases are a match to TRBD1. Trimming cost V 4 bases and J 3 bases; bases outside gene matches: 16. Germline CDR1 reads MNHEY; CDR2 reads SMNVEV (reference sequence). This CDR3 is 18 amino acids long. The CDR3 DNA reads TGTGCCAGCAGTTCGACTCACCGGGACAGGCCAGGATACTATGGCTACACCTTC. It translates to CASSSTHRDRPGYYGYTF.

The V gene is TRBV4-3, the J gene TRBJ2-2, with 8 positions matching TRBD1. From germline, CDR1 is LGHNA and CDR2 YSLEER. The CDR3 length is 17 residues. V lost 2 bases to trimming and J lost 3 bases; unmatched junction nucleotides: 8. CDR3 DNA: TGCGCCAGCAGCCAACCAGGACAGGGCCCTTACACCGGGGAGCTGTTTTTT. Translation gives CASSQPGQGPYTGELFF.

The CDR3 sequence: CASSLPGGGTEAFF. The CDR3 nucleotides are TGTGCCAGCAGCCTCCCGGGGGGAGGGACTGAAGCTTTCTTT. The V call is TRBV6-5, the J call TRBJ1-1; possible D gene TRBD1, 5 bases. The V end was cut by 6 bases, the J end by 5 bases, with 16 bases between. The germline V gene has CDR1 MNHEY and CDR2 SVGAGI. The length of the CDR3 is 14 residues.

In this sample, this clone turned up once. This chain connects TRBV15 to TRBJ2-2; no definite D call. V was trimmed by 6 bases and J by 9 bases, leaving 14 bases between them. Germline CDR1 LNHNV, CDR2 YYDKDF (reference sequence). This CDR3 region has 13 residues. The CDR3 spells CATSIDKPRELFF. The CDR3 nucleotides read TGTGCCACCAGTATAGATAAGCCCCGGGAGCTGTTTTTT. Full variable domain (missing parts from reference TRBV15 and TRBJ2-2): DAMVIQNPRYQVTQFGKPVTLSCSQTLNHNVMYWYQQKSSQAPKLLFHYYDKDFNNEADTPDNFQSRRPNTSFCFLDIRSPGLGDTAMYLCATSIDKPRELFFGEGSRLTVL.

The J gene is TRBJ2-3, the V gene TRBV7-9; 12 bases align to TRBD2. This CDR3 spans 15 amino acids. CDR1 and CDR2 (germline): SEHNR, FQNEAQ (reference sequence). The J segment lost 8 bases and the V segment lost 4 bases, leaving 7 bases of the junction unmatched. The CDR3 region is CASSSGLAGFATQYF. CDR3 DNA: TGTGCCAGCAGCTCAGGACTAGCGGGATTTGCTACGCAGTATTTT.

The chain combines TRBV11-2 with TRBJ1-5; D may be TRBD1 (5 bases). Germline-derived CDR1 and CDR2 are SGHAT and FQNNGV. This CDR3 spans 13 amino acids. The germline V and J ends were trimmed by 5 bases and 9 bases, with 14 bases remaining between them. CDR3 coding DNA: TGTGCCAGCAGCCCCAGGGCCGAACCGCCCCAGCATTTT. Protein sequence: CASSPRAEPPQHF.

V is TRBV20-1 and J is TRBJ1-1; D remains ambiguous. V was pared by 0 bases and J by 7 bases, with 6 bases between. Germline values: CDR1 DFQATT, CDR2 SNEGSKA (reference sequence). There are 11 residues in the CDR3. The CDR3, as DNA: TGCAGTGCTAGAGACAAAAATGAAGCTTTCTTT. It codes for CSARDKNEAFF.

This chain links TRBV6-5 with TRBJ1-5; TRBD1 aligns across 10 bases. The junction had 3 bases not matched to a gene; V was cut back by 5 bases and J by 5 bases. Germline loops: CDR1 MNHEY, CDR2 SVGAGI. This CDR3 region has 14 residues. CDR3 loop: CASSLDRGHQPQHF. CDR3 bases: TGTGCCAGCAGTCTAGACAGGGGGCATCAGCCCCAGCATTTT.

The chain links TRBV7-2 to TRBJ1-2; D uncertain. From germline, CDR1 is SGHTA and CDR2 FQGNSA. Trimming removed 5 bases at V and 7 bases at J, with 11 bases between. CDR3 length: 12 amino acids. The CDR3 region is CASSPVSGGYTF. In DNA, the CDR3 is TGTGCCAGCAGCCCCGTTTCCGGTGGCTACACCTTC.

V usage is TRBV5-1 and J usage is TRBJ2-1, with TRBD1 matching over 8 bases. The V and J ends lost 0 bases and 7 bases, in that order; junction bases with no gene match: 6. Germline V gives CDR1 SGHRS, CDR2 YFSETQ. The CDR3 consists of 15 residues. This CDR3 is CASSLGAGGRNEQFF. CDR3 coding DNA: TGCGCCAGCAGCTTGGGGGCAGGGGGCCGTAATGAGCAGTTCTTC.

The chain combines TRBV7-2 with TRBJ1-1, with D uncertain. Germline V gene data show CDR1 as SGHTA and CDR2 as FQGNSA. V lost 1 base, J lost 4 bases, and 16 bases lay in between. There are 16 residues in the CDR3. The CDR3: CASSLEPPAAGTEAFF. CDR3 nucleotides: TGTGCCAGCAGCTTAGAACCCCCGGCCGCGGGCACTGAAGCTTTCTTT.

V is TRBV6-1 and J is TRBJ1-1; D is undetermined. The CDR3 loop spans 11 amino acids. The V gene's germline CDR1 is MNHNS and CDR2 SASEGT. The V and J ends lost 10 bases and 5 bases respectively, with 11 bases between them. DNA of the CDR3: TGTGCCACCCACCGGTTGACTGAAGCTTTCTTT. Translated: CATHRLTEAFF.

This chain joins TRBV7-2 and TRBJ2-2, with 7 bases that match TRBD1. V was clipped by 4 bases and J by 6 bases; unmatched bases: 5. The CDR3 sequence is 14 residues long. The V gene's germline CDR1 is SGHTA and CDR2 FQGNSA. The CDR3 coding sequence is TGTGCCAGCAGCTCCTCAGGGGGTCCCGGGGAGCTGTTTTTT. Protein: CASSSSGGPGELFF. Combining the CDR3 with reference TRBV7-2 and TRBJ2-2 gives the whole variable domain GAGVSQSPSNKVTEKGKDVELRCDPISGHTALYWYRQSLGQGLEFLIYFQGNSAPDKSGLPSDRFSAERTGGSVSTLTIQRTQQEDSAVYLCASSSSGGPGELFFGEGSRLTVL.